The TCR beta chain described here comes from a study of blood T cell repertoires in COVID-19 (TCRdb year 2020). With regard to the full study: Samples from collaborators originated in the United States, Italy and Spain and spanned both the acute and convalescent phases of COVID-19. The samples were drawn from the first 160 participants of the ongoing ImmuneRACE study and from under 1,500 subjects provided by 6 global collaborators. A freely available public database, intended as a resource for researchers studying the immune response to SARS-CoV-2, is where the repertoires were released. A de-identified subject ID, COVID-19 status, age in years and sex were almost always included in the sample metadata. Deeply sampled blood TCRbeta repertoires from subjects exposed to, actively infected with, or recovered from COVID-19 were included in the dataset. The material from the prospective study consisted of cDNA or gDNA derived from T cells, B-cell-depleted T cells, or PBMCs. Where HLA class I and class II types were available, the types were taken from metadata supplied by the sample provider, not from assay-based typing. Overall study outcomes, separate from this receptor: The quantity of clinical and demographic metadata differed by source and by participant and was supplied without curation.

Cut back by 0 bases and 4 bases, the V and J ends lie 7 bases apart. For CDR1 and CDR2, the germline V gene (reference sequence) lists PRHDT and FYEKMQ. The CDR3 starts with the cysteine, ends with the phenylalanine, and has 14 residues. The only DNA kept is the CDR3, 42 bases in frame from the first base. TCRbeta CDR3 regions were amplified from genomic DNA by means of the immunoSEQ Assay, a bias-controlled multiplex PCR. Processing in the source paper ran as follows. Within the assay, amplification of reference gene primers was used to estimate how many nucleated cells each sample contained. To quantify the absolute abundance of each unique TCRbeta CDR3 rearrangement, sequence reads were collapsed and filtered. For each sample, productive Simpson clonality was calculated as the square root of Simpson's diversity index over productive rearrangements. TCRdb obtained this table from immuneACCESS and retained in-frame rearrangements with V and J assigned. These tables miss some clones; where compared with another copy, unresolved V genes account for less than half of the shortfall, and the remainder is unexplained. The V and J calls and the clone size are those of that table, but D and trimming were determined from the DNA. Across this sample there are just under 350,000 clones, with around nine tenths seen only once. The top ten clonotypes cover 7.3% of the sample.

In Seattle, one collaborating source enrolled patients while the infection was active and tracked those patients longitudinally over the course of disease. Each collaborating institution followed its own protocols to collect whole blood in K2EDTA tubes. For TCRbeta analysis, collaborators shipped samples as frozen whole blood, isolated PBMCs, or DNA extracted from either of those sample types. A note on this clone: Its specific antigen is unknown. No per-base quality is available; no much larger clone lies one base away.

The sequence links TRBV13 to TRBJ1-5; no confident D gene assignment can be made. Sequencing was carried out using peripheral blood. This sequence was found in a woman in her 70s with COVID-19, enrolled during active disease. The CDR3 sequence is CASSLGAPNQPQHF. The DNA is TGTGCCAGCAGCTTAGGGGCCCCTAATCAGCCCCAGCATTTT.